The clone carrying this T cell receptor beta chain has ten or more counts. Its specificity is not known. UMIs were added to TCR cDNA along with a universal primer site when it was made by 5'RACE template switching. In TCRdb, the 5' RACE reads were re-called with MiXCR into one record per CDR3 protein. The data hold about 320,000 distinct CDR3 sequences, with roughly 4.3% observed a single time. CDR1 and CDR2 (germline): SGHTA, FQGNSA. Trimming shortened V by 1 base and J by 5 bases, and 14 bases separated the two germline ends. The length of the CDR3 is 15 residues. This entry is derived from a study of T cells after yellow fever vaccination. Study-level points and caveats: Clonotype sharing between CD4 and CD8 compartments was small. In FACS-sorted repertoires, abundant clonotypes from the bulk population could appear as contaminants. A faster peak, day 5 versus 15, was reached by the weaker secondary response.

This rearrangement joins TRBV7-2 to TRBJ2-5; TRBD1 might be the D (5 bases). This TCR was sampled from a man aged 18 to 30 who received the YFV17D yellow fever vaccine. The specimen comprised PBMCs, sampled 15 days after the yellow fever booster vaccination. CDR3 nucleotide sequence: TGTGCCAGCAGCTTAGGATCCAGTCCAGGGGAGACCCAGTACTTC. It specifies CASSLGSSPGETQYF.